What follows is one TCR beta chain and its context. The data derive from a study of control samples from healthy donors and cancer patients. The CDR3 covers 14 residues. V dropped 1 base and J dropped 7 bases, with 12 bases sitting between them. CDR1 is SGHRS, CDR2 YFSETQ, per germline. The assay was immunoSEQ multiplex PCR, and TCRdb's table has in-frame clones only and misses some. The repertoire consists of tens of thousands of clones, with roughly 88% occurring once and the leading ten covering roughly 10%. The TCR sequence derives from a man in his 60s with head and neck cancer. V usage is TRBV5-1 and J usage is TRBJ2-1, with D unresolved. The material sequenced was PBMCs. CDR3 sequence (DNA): TGCGCCAGCAGCTTGACGGTGGCCCTGAATGAGCAGTTCTTC. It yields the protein CASSLTVALNEQFF.